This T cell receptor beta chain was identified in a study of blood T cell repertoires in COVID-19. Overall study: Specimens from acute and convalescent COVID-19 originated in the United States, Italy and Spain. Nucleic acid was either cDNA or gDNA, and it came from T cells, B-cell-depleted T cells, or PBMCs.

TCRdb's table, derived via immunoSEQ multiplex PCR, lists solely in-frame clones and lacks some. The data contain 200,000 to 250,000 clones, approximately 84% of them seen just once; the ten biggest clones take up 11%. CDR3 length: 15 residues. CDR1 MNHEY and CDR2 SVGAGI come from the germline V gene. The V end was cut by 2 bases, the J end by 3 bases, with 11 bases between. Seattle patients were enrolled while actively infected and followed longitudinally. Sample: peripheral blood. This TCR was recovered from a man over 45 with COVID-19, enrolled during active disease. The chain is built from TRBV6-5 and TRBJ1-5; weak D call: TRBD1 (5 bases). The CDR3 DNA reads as TGTGCCAGCAGTTACGGGCAGGGATCCAATCAGCCCCAGCATTTT. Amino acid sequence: CASSYGQGSNQPQHF.